This entry concerns a single T cell receptor beta chain. What it binds is not known. The data were taken from a study of T cells after posttransplantation cyclophosphamide. Study-level results: Donor-recipient repertoire similarity was low at 1-2 months, rising over year one. Recipient CMV seropositivity and CMV reactivation strongly tracked TRB clonality.

The assay was immunoSEQ multiplex PCR, and TCRdb's table has in-frame clones only and misses some. The table lists some 66,000 clones, around 93% of them singletons. Trimming left V 1 base short and J 4 bases short, with 5 bases between. This CDR3 contains 12 residues. CDR1 LNHNV and CDR2 YYDKDF come from the germline V gene (reference sequence). This receptor was obtained from a woman aged 30 to 39 in good health and a related stem cell transplant donor. V usage is TRBV15 and J usage is TRBJ2-7, with no clear D. The sample consisted of PBMCs. The CDR3 sequence: CATSRGQYEQYF. CDR3 in DNA: TGTGCCACCAGCAGAGGCCAATACGAGCAGTACTTC.